Presented here are 15 T cell receptor beta chains from one specimen sequenced in a study of cytomegalovirus exposure and HLA in healthy donors (dated by TCRdb to about 2017). The library was built by means of the immunoSEQ multiplex PCR assay. For the multiplex PCR, a mixture combining 60 forward primers for TCR Vbeta segments and 13 reverse primers for TCR Jbeta segments was used. The table comes from immuneACCESS by way of TCRdb, which keeps in-frame sequences with V and J called. Part of the clones is missing from these tables; in studies checked, under half for an unresolved V gene and the rest for unknown reasons. The sample has 90,000 to 100,000 clones on record, roughly 70% of them singletons. Jointly, the top ten make up 1.8% of the sample. The sequencing sample was made of PBMCs. The receptor set was obtained from a male donor in good health and CMV-seronegative.

This clone came up a few times. The chain employs TRBV10-3 and TRBJ1-2; 8 nucleotides line up with TRBD1. The J segment lost 6 bases and the V segment lost 11 bases, leaving 5 bases of the junction unmatched. From germline, CDR1 is ENHRY and CDR2 SYGVKD. This CDR3 is built from 11 residues. CDR3 in DNA: TGTGCCTCCCGACAGGGGAATGGCTACACCTTC. This codes for CASRQGNGYTF.

This clone was observed a handful of times. The chain links TRBV15 to TRBJ2-3; 9 nucleotides match TRBD2. The junction had 9 bases not matched to a gene; V was cut back by 5 bases and J by 6 bases. The CDR3 is 15 amino acids. Germline CDR1 and CDR2: LNHNV and YYDKDF (reference sequence). CDR3 protein: CATSSKREDEDTQYF. The CDR3 nucleotides are TGTGCCACCAGCTCGAAGCGGGAGGATGAGGATACGCAGTATTTT.

This clone appeared a few times. The gene calls are TRBV5-1 and TRBJ2-6; 11 bases match TRBD1. With V trimmed by 0 bases and J by 0 bases, 2 bases remained unmatched. The CDR3 contains 18 residues. Germline loops: CDR1 SGHRS, CDR2 YFSETQ. CDR3 DNA sequence: TGCGCCAGCAGCTTGGATGGGACAGGGGGCTCTGGGGCCAACGTCCTGACTTTC. Translation: CASSLDGTGGSGANVLTF.

This sequence joins TRBV16 and TRBJ1-1, with D perhaps TRBD1 (6 bases). The germline V and J ends were trimmed by 0 bases and 6 bases, with 14 bases remaining between them. The CDR3 consists of 15 residues. Germline V gene sequence: CDR1 KGHSY, CDR2 FQNENV. This chain's CDR3 is CASSQSSQGAPEAFF. CDR3 coding DNA: TGTGCCAGCAGCCAATCGTCACAGGGTGCCCCTGAAGCTTTCTTT.

This clone was found a few times. V usage is TRBV19 and J usage is TRBJ2-7; maybe TRBD1 (6 bases). Germline lookup yields CDR1 LNHDA and CDR2 SQIVND (reference sequence). This CDR3 has 15 residues. V was shortened by 1 base and J by 3 bases, with 13 bases between the two germline ends. The CDR3 spells CASSIAKDSFYEQYF. For the CDR3, the DNA is TGTGCCAGTAGTATAGCCAAGGACAGCTTCTACGAGCAGTACTTC.

This clone was detected once. The CDR3 here is CASSEIFWQAQQYF. The CDR3 nucleotides read TGTGCCAGCAGTGAGATCTTTTGGCAGGCCCAGCAGTACTTC. The V and J genes are TRBV6-1 and TRBJ2-7; unclear D gene. This CDR3 region has 14 residues. The germline V and J ends were trimmed by 3 bases and 8 bases, with 17 bases remaining between them. Germline loops: CDR1 MNHNS, CDR2 SASEGT.

This clone was observed a single time. The chain joins TRBV7-8 to TRBJ1-4; 10 bases line up with TRBD1. The germline V gene has CDR1 SGHVS and CDR2 FQNEAQ. The CDR3 covers 17 residues. The trim removed 5 bases at V and 0 bases at J, leaving 6 bases unmatched. The CDR3 DNA is TGTGCCAGCAGCCCAAGGACAGGGGGTACAACTAATGAAAAACTGTTTTTT. Protein sequence: CASSPRTGGTTNEKLFF.

The count of this clone is one. The rearrangement joins TRBV7-9 to TRBJ2-1, with D possibly being TRBD2 (5 bases). The V end lost 3 bases, the J end lost 9 bases, and 18 bases lay between the germline ends. The CDR3 extends over 15 amino acids. Germline V gives CDR1 SEHNR, CDR2 FQNEAQ (reference sequence). The CDR3 loop reads CASSFLSGLTTEQFF. The CDR3 coding sequence is TGTGCCAGCAGCTTTTTAAGCGGCCTAACAACTGAGCAGTTCTTC. Full variable domain (missing parts from reference TRBV7-9 and TRBJ2-1): DTGVSQNPRHKITKRGQNVTFRCDPISEHNRLYWYRQTLGQGPEFLTYFQNEAQLEKSRLLSDRFSAERPKGSFSTLEIQRTEQGDSAMYLCASSFLSGLTTEQFFGPGTRLTVL.

This clone was detected once. The chain has TRBV2 and TRBJ1-6; no clear D. Per germline, CDR1 SNHLY and CDR2 FYNNEI. The CDR3 has 13 amino acids. V lost 4 bases to trimming and J lost 10 bases, with 11 bases between them. The CDR3 sequence is CASSGLAASPLHF. CDR3 nucleotide sequence: TGTGCCAGCAGTGGGCTGGCGGCCTCACCCCTCCACTTT.

The chain has TRBV4-1 and TRBJ2-1; 8 nucleotides align to TRBD2. Germline V gives CDR1 MGHRA, CDR2 YSYEKL. V lost 3 bases to trimming and J lost 10 bases; unmatched junction nucleotides: 5. The CDR3 spans 13 residues. The CDR3: CASSQASGQEQFF. CDR3 DNA: TGCGCCAGCAGCCAGGCTAGCGGGCAGGAGCAGTTCTTC.

The chain joins TRBV5-4 to TRBJ2-3; D gene unclear. V dropped 0 bases and J dropped 0 bases, with 11 bases sitting between them. The CDR3 is made up of 16 amino acids. Per germline, CDR1 SGHNT and CDR2 YYREEE (reference sequence). The CDR3 spells CASSLAPDTSTDTQYF. CDR3 DNA sequence: TGTGCCAGCAGCTTGGCCCCAGACACTAGCACAGATACGCAGTATTTT. The complete variable domain, with remaining parts taken from reference TRBV5-4 and TRBJ2-3, reads ETGVTQSPTHLIKTRGQQVTLRCSSQSGHNTVSWYQQALGQGPQFIFQYYREEENGRGNFPPRFSGLQFPNYSSELNVNALELDDSALYLCASSLAPDTSTDTQYFGPGTRLTVL.

This chain uses TRBV19 with TRBJ2-7; 8 bases agree with TRBD2. Per the germline V gene, CDR1 is LNHDA and CDR2 is SQIVND (reference sequence). The CDR3 sequence is 16 residues long. V dropped 1 base and J dropped 0; count of bases not matched to a gene: 5. In DNA, the CDR3 is TGTGCCAGTAGTATAGCGGGAGGGTTCTACTCCTACGAGCAGTACTTC. It is translated as CASSIAGGFYSYEQYF.

The rearrangement joins TRBV18 to TRBJ2-1; tentative D call: TRBD1 (7 bases). The ends were cut back, 1 base at V and 5 bases at J, with 15 bases in the middle. This CDR3 contains 16 residues. Per the germline V gene, CDR1 is KGHSH and CDR2 is LQKENI. CDR3 loop: CASSPRQGAGNNEQFF. CDR3 DNA: TGTGCCAGCTCACCACGACAGGGAGCGGGCAACAATGAGCAGTTCTTC.

V and J are TRBV28 and TRBJ1-3; 10 bases match TRBD1. Germline V gives CDR1 MDHEN, CDR2 SYDVKM. J was trimmed by 4 bases and V by 4 bases; bases with no gene match: 4. This CDR3 is 15 amino acids long. CDR3 sequence (DNA): TGTGCCAGCAGTTGGACAGGGGGGGGAGGAAACACCATATATTTT. This encodes CASSWTGGGGNTIYF. Complete variable domain (other parts from reference TRBV28 and TRBJ1-3): DVKVTQSSRYLVKRTGEKVFLECVQDMDHENMFWYRQDPGLGLRLIYFSYDVKMKEKGDIPEGYSVSREKKERFSLILESASTNQTSMYLCASSWTGGGGNTIYFGEGSWLTVV.

Only one count was recorded for this clone. The V and J genes are TRBV6-5 and TRBJ1-2; tentatively, D is TRBD1 (6 bases). The CDR3 consists of 12 residues. Per the germline V gene, CDR1 is MNHEY and CDR2 is SVGAGI. Trimming cost V 10 bases and J 6 bases, with 15 bases left between them. The CDR3 DNA reads as TGTGCCACCGGACAGCCTTTCGATGGCTACACCTTC. The encoded protein is CATGQPFDGYTF.